Listed below are T cell receptor beta chains from one sample, sequenced in a study of vaccination effects on CD4 cells after COVID-19. TCRdb's copy holds only in-frame clones and misses some; the assay was immunoSEQ multiplex PCR. The repertoire includes roughly 25,000 clones, about 75% of them detected once, and 18% sits in the top ten. Their antigen targets remain unknown. This specimen consisted of CD4+ T cells from PBMCs cultured with SARS-CoV-2 spike peptides, obtained before COVID-19 vaccination. Receptors were obtained from a human donor who had a prior SARS-CoV-2 infection. Both conserved end residues are part of each CDR3. The D gene is left open where the match is weak. Rows give clone size only sometimes, using once, few, many, or a class for an expanded clone.

clone size,D gene,J gene,CDR3 length,V gene,CDR3 protein,CDR3 DNA
-,-,TRBJ1-2,12,TRBV6-2/TRBV6-3,CASSYRGYGYTF,TGTGCCAGCAGTTACCGTGGGTATGGCTACACCTTC
-,-,TRBJ2-2,15,TRBV6-1,CASSEQVTGTGELFF,TGTGCCAGCAGTGAACAGGTGACCGGCACCGGGGAGCTGTTTTTT
few,TRBD2,TRBJ2-7,15,TRBV24-1,CATSDFGTRGYEQYF,TGTGCCACCAGTGATTTCGGGACTAGGGGCTACGAGCAGTACTTC
few,TRBD1,TRBJ1-3,17,TRBV3-1/TRBV3-2,CASSQWTGGRYGNTIYF,TGTGCCAGCAGCCAATGGACAGGGGGCCGGTATGGAAACACCATATATTTT
-,-,TRBJ2-1,16,TRBV18,CASSSLQRDPGSEQFF,TGTGCCAGCTCATCTCTTCAACGGGACCCTGGGAGTGAGCAGTTCTTC
-,TRBD1,TRBJ2-7,19,TRBV11-2,CASSSINRDRGPGRYEQYF,TGTGCCAGCAGCTCCATAAACCGGGACAGGGGGCCGGGTCGCTACGAGCAGTACTTC
-,TRBD1,TRBJ1-1,12,TRBV5-1,CASSIQGAEAFF,TGCGCCAGCAGCATACAGGGGGCGGAAGCTTTCTTT
-,-,TRBJ2-1,15,TRBV7-2,CASSLGPSDNNEQFF,TGTGCCAGCAGCTTAGGTCCTAGCGATAACAATGAGCAGTTCTTC
-,-,TRBJ2-2,14,TRBV3-1/TRBV3-2,CASRPRRNTGELFF,TGTGCCAGCAGGCCACGTCGGAACACCGGGGAGCTGTTTTTT
few,-,TRBJ1-3,12,TRBV3-1/TRBV3-2,CASSQPGNTIYF,TGTGCCAGCAGCCAACCCGGAAACACCATATATTTT
-,-,TRBJ2-3,12,TRBV11-2,CASSYFRDTQYF,TGTGCCAGCAGCTACTTTCGGGATACGCAGTATTTT
-,TRBD1,TRBJ2-7,15,TRBV3-1/TRBV3-2,CASSLTAGGFYEQYF,TGTGCCAGCAGCCTTACCGCAGGGGGCTTTTACGAGCAGTACTTC
-,-,TRBJ2-1,14,TRBV6-5,CASSSLRTNNEQFF,TGTGCCAGCAGCAGCCTCCGGACTAACAATGAGCAGTTCTTC
-,-,TRBJ2-1,14,TRBV27,CASSFGGGNNEQFF,TGTGCCAGCAGTTTTGGGGGCGGAAACAATGAGCAGTTCTTC
-,-,TRBJ1-1,13,TRBV6-6,CASSYTANTEAFF,TGTGCCAGCAGTTACACAGCGAACACTGAAGCTTTCTTT
-,TRBD2,TRBJ2-5,15,TRBV15,CATTTRTSGRETQYF,TGTGCCACCACCACTCGGACTAGCGGGAGAGAGACCCAGTACTTC
once,-,TRBJ2-7,11,TRBV20-1,CSARDSYEQYF,TGCAGTGCTCGTGACTCCTACGAGCAGTACTTC
-,-,TRBJ1-2,13,TRBV25-1,CASSADSYYGYTF,TGTGCCAGCAGTGCCGACAGCTACTATGGCTACACCTTC
few,-,TRBJ1-2,14,TRBV5-6,CASSLGSQDYGYTF,TGTGCCAGCAGTTTGGGCAGCCAAGACTATGGCTACACCTTC
-,TRBD1,TRBJ2-5,17,TRBV7-2,CASSPSLTGTGEETQYF,TGTGCCAGCAGCCCAAGTTTAACCGGGACAGGGGAAGAGACCCAGTACTTC
-,TRBD1,TRBJ1-4,15,TRBV4-1,CASSPSGQGFEKLFF,TGCGCCAGCAGCCCATCCGGACAGGGATTTGAAAAACTGTTTTTT
-,TRBD1,TRBJ2-2,14,TRBV29-1,CSASRDREYGELFF,TGCAGCGCTTCCCGGGACAGGGAGTACGGGGAGCTGTTTTTT
-,TRBD2,TRBJ2-1,15,TRBV19,CAKPHSGKPDNEQFF,TGTGCCAAGCCCCATAGCGGGAAGCCCGACAATGAGCAGTTCTTC
few,-,TRBJ2-7,14,TRBV6-5,CASSYGSQVREQYF,TGTGCCAGCAGTTACGGCAGCCAAGTACGGGAGCAGTACTTC
-,-,TRBJ2-5,16,TRBV5-8,CASSQDPGSHQETQYF,TGTGCCAGCAGCCAAGATCCCGGCAGCCATCAAGAGACCCAGTACTTC
once,-,TRBJ2-7,15,TRBV7-6,CASSLAVGGSYEQYF,TGTGCCAGCAGCTTAGCTGTAGGGGGCTCCTACGAGCAGTACTTC
-,TRBD1,TRBJ1-5,15,TRBV6-2/TRBV6-3,CASSKVRGFYQPQHF,TGTGCCAGCAGTAAGGTCAGGGGGTTCTATCAGCCCCAGCATTTT
-,-,TRBJ2-1,15,TRBV19,CATGHRGASYNEQFF,TGTGCCACCGGGCATAGGGGAGCATCATACAATGAGCAGTTCTTC
few,-,TRBJ2-2,13,TRBV12-3/TRBV12-4,CASSDSNTGELFF,TGTGCCAGCAGTGACAGTAACACCGGGGAGCTGTTTTTT
-,TRBD1,TRBJ1-1,14,TRBV27,CASSSSTGAGRAFF,TGTGCCAGCAGTTCCTCGACAGGGGCGGGGAGAGCTTTCTTT
-,TRBD1,TRBJ2-7,16,TRBV20-1,CSASGVLDRDNYEQYF,TGCAGTGCTAGTGGGGTCTTGGACAGGGATAACTACGAGCAGTACTTC
-,TRBD1,TRBJ2-7,14,TRBV5-1,CASSQQGFSNEQYF,TGCGCCAGCAGCCAACAGGGGTTTAGCAACGAGCAGTACTTC
-,-,TRBJ2-5,14,TRBV18,CASSISINQETQYF,TGTGCCAGCTCAATCTCCATTAACCAAGAGACCCAGTACTTC
-,TRBD2,TRBJ2-4,15,TRBV7-9,CASSGGTSGRNIQYF,TGTGCCAGCAGCGGCGGGACTAGCGGGAGGAACATTCAGTACTTC
medium-sized,-,TRBJ1-6,15,TRBV6-1,CASSEQTKGTTPLHF,TGTGCCAGCAGTGAGCAGACAAAAGGGACGACACCCCTCCACTTT
few,TRBD2,TRBJ2-1,12,TRBV2,CASSATQPGGFF,TGTGCCAGCAGTGCAACTCAGCCGGGGGGGTTCTTC
-,-,TRBJ1-1,13,TRBV27,CASSLFRVTEAFF,TGTGCCAGCAGTTTATTCAGGGTAACTGAAGCTTTCTTT
few,-,TRBJ2-1,16,TRBV5-1,CASSLALGSSYNEQFF,TGCGCCAGCAGCTTGGCCCTCGGGAGCTCCTACAATGAGCAGTTCTTC
-,TRBD1,TRBJ2-7,13,TRBV30,CAWSQGAVYEQYF,TGTGCCTGGAGTCAGGGGGCCGTGTACGAGCAGTACTTC
once,TRBD2,TRBJ2-4,17,TRBV7-2,CASSLAGSGSSKNIQYF,TGTGCCAGCAGCTTAGCGGGTAGCGGGAGCTCCAAAAACATTCAGTACTTC
-,-,TRBJ2-7,16,TRBV27,CASSLWASEPSYEQYF,TGTGCCAGCAGTTTATGGGCCTCGGAACCTTCCTACGAGCAGTACTTC
-,-,TRBJ2-7,15,TRBV10-2,CASSESRYRGGEQYF,TGCGCCAGCAGTGAGAGTCGGTACAGGGGAGGCGAGCAGTACTTC